The 16 T cell receptor beta chains in this list originate from one sample, sequenced in a study of OX40 agonist ivuxolimab in advanced cancers. Profiled with immunoSEQ multiplex PCR; TCRdb holds only in-frame clones, not every one. The sample has 50,000 to 75,000 clones, roughly 89% seen once. The specimen was CD4+ or CD8+ T cells sorted from blood, collected in a trial of the OX40 agonist ivuxolimab. Receptors were obtained from an adult with an advanced solid tumor such as melanoma, head and neck, liver or kidney cancer.

The genes are TRBV11-3 and TRBJ1-5; 8 bases agree with TRBD1. CDR1 SGHNT and CDR2 YENEEA come from the germline V gene. Germline trimming cut 10 bases from V and 5 bases from J; bases unmatched to any gene: 10. CDR3 size: 14 residues. The DNA of the CDR3 is TGTGCCACCCTGACAGGGGTAATTTATCAGCCCCAGCATTTT. It is translated as CATLTGVIYQPQHF.

CDR3 in DNA: TGTGCCAGCAGCTTAAAGGGGGCCGCGGTGGCGGGAGTTACAGATACGCAGTATTTT. It encodes CASSLKGAAVAGVTDTQYF. V usage is TRBV7-3 and J usage is TRBJ2-3; possibly TRBD1 or TRBD2 for D (7 bases each). The V gene lost 1 base and the J gene lost 3 bases, with 23 bases spanning the gap. Germline values: CDR1 SGHTA, CDR2 FQGTGA. The CDR3 is 19 residues long.

This clone was detected only once. The rearrangement uses TRBV5-4 and TRBJ2-7; 9 bases are a match to TRBD2. The junction had 13 bases not matched to a gene; V was cut back by 0 bases and J by 6 bases. The CDR3 spans 17 residues. Germline V CDR1 and CDR2: SGHNT, YYREEE (reference sequence). CDR3 region: CASSLGAGGRAWGEQYF. The CDR3 DNA reads TGTGCCAGCAGCTTGGGAGCTGGCGGGAGGGCCTGGGGCGAGCAGTACTTC.

The rearrangement joins TRBV19 to TRBJ2-1; tentative D call: TRBD1 (5 bases). This CDR3 spans 16 amino acids. V lost 5 bases and J lost 5, with 19 bases in between. The germline CDR1 and CDR2 sequences are LNHDA and SQIVND (reference sequence). The CDR3 sequence is CASSSRSPGFNNEQFF. CDR3 nucleotides: TGTGCCAGTAGTTCCCGTTCGCCAGGGTTCAACAATGAGCAGTTCTTC.

This chain joins TRBV6-5 and TRBJ2-2; D remains unclear. The germline V and J ends were trimmed by 0 bases and 3 bases, with 8 bases remaining between them. This CDR3 spans 15 amino acids. CDR1 and CDR2 from the germline V gene are MNHEY and SVGAGI. This chain's CDR3 is CASSYSRSYTGELFF. CDR3 DNA sequence: TGTGCCAGCAGTTACTCGAGGAGCTACACCGGGGAGCTGTTTTTT.

This clone has only one observation. V usage is TRBV5-4 and J usage is TRBJ1-1; D is unclear. This CDR3 has 14 amino acids. Germline-derived CDR1 and CDR2 are SGHNT and YYREEE (reference sequence). Trimming removed 3 bases at V and 2 bases at J, with 11 bases between. The CDR3, as DNA: TGTGCCAGCAGCTCCCCCGGGTTAAACACTGAAGCTTTCTTT. This encodes CASSSPGLNTEAFF.

V gene TRBV30 combines with J gene TRBJ2-5; D possibly uses TRBD1 or TRBD2 (6 bases each). From germline, CDR1 is GTSNPN and CDR2 SVGIG (reference sequence). With 0 bases removed from V and 2 bases from J, the gap between germline ends came to 13 bases. The CDR3 is made up of 15 amino acids. The CDR3 region has the DNA TGTGCCTGGAGTGTAATTAAAGGGGGGCAAGAGACCCAGTACTTC. Translated, it gives CAWSVIKGGQETQYF.

This sequence joins TRBV19 and TRBJ2-5; D is unresolved. Germline CDR1 is LNHDA and CDR2 is SQIVND (reference sequence). The ends were cut back, 6 bases at V and 2 bases at J, with 10 bases in the middle. The CDR3 has 13 residues. CDR3 nucleotide sequence: TGTGCCAGTAGCCCCGGGTTTCAAGAGACCCAGTACTTC. Its protein product is CASSPGFQETQYF.

The chain combines TRBV5-1 with TRBJ1-1; D is unclear. Trimming shortened V by 1 base and J by 1 base, and 8 bases separated the two germline ends. The CDR3 totals 14 residues. The germline V gene has CDR1 SGHRS and CDR2 YFSETQ. CDR3 protein: CASSLFRANTEAFF. The CDR3 nucleotides are TGCGCCAGCAGCTTGTTTCGAGCGAACACTGAAGCTTTCTTT.

The chain recombines TRBV19 with TRBJ2-7; D is undetermined. The germline gives CDR1 LNHDA, CDR2 SQIVND (reference sequence). Trimming took 3 bases from V and 3 from J, leaving 15 bases between them. The CDR3 has 15 amino acids. Written as DNA, the CDR3 is TGTGCCAGTAGTATTGTCCTCGGATACGACTACGAGCAGTACTTC. Amino acid sequence: CASSIVLGYDYEQYF.

The gene calls are TRBV4-1 and TRBJ2-7; 12 nucleotides match TRBD2. J gave up 4 bases and V 3 bases, and 4 bases lay outside the gene matches. The CDR3 runs 15 residues. The germline V gene encodes CDR1 MGHRA and CDR2 YSYEKL. This CDR3 is CASSQRLAGAYEQYF. The DNA for the CDR3 is TGCGCCAGCAGCCAGAGACTAGCGGGAGCTTACGAGCAGTACTTC.

J is TRBJ1-2 and V is TRBV19; 9 bases are shared with TRBD1. The CDR3 consists of 14 residues. CDR1 is LNHDA and CDR2 is SQIVND in the germline V gene (reference sequence). The V and J ends lost 4 bases and 5 bases, in that order; junction bases with no gene match: 5. Written as DNA, the CDR3 is TGTGCCAGTAGTAAGGGACAGGGTTTATATGGCTACACCTTC. Protein product: CASSKGQGLYGYTF.

In its sample, this clone was seen once. The chain links TRBV27 to TRBJ2-7; 7 bases map to TRBD2. The CDR3 runs to 14 residues. The V gene's germline CDR1 is MNHEY and CDR2 SMNVEV (reference sequence). V trimming: 4 bases; J trimming: 5 bases; junction bases outside the gene matches: 8. CDR3 bases: TGTGCCAGCAGTTCTGCGGGAGTGATTGACGAGCAGTACTTC. Translating it yields CASSSAGVIDEQYF.

V and J are TRBV19 and TRBJ1-4; TRBD1 agrees at 7 bases. The CDR3 contains 15 residues. Germline V lookup: CDR1 LNHDA, CDR2 SQIVND (reference sequence). V gave up 8 bases and J gave up 3 bases; unmatched junction bases: 9. The chain's CDR3 is CASGVQGIPNEKLFF. The CDR3 DNA sequence: TGTGCCAGTGGAGTACAGGGGATACCTAATGAAAAACTGTTTTTT. The entire variable domain, with the rest obtained from reference TRBV19 and TRBJ1-4, is as follows: DGGITQSPKYLFRKEGQNVTLSCEQNLNHDAMYWYRQDPGQGLRLIYYSQIVNDFQKGDIAEGYSVSREKKESFPLTVTSAQKNPTAFYLCASGVQGIPNEKLFFGSGTQLSVL.

The chain employs TRBV13 and TRBJ2-1, with 7 bases identical to TRBD2. The V gene's germline CDR1 is PRHDT and CDR2 FYEKMQ (reference sequence). The CDR3 is 18 residues long. V gave up 5 bases and J gave up 0 bases; unmatched junction bases: 13. The CDR3: CASSGTRGSGFSYNEQFF. The CDR3 DNA follows: TGTGCCAGCAGCGGAACCCGCGGTAGCGGGTTCTCCTACAATGAGCAGTTCTTC.

This clone was picked up a small number of times. V and J are TRBV4-1 and TRBJ2-1; no reliable D call. V was clipped by 4 bases and J by 6 bases, with 25 bases between them. The CDR3 totals 18 residues. Germline V gives CDR1 MGHRA, CDR2 YSYEKL. CDR3: CASSPLTSRTLFGNEQFF. The CDR3 bases are TGCGCCAGCAGCCCCTTAACGTCGCGAACCCTCTTCGGCAATGAGCAGTTCTTC.